The present entry profiles one T cell receptor (beta chain) with its context. Its antigen is as yet unknown. The data derive from a study of blood T cells in healthy people across ages. Whole-study results and caveats: Among T cells, TCR beta diversity per million cells dropped roughly linearly as age rose.

The germline V gene has CDR1 SGHVS and CDR2 FQNEAQ. V trimming: 3 bases; J trimming: 6 bases; junction bases outside the gene matches: 13. This CDR3 contains 17 residues. A J-beta primer mix and a sample-barcoded 5' primer were used in a second PCR of about 6 to 12 cycles. All cDNA molecules were each tagged by a template-switch adaptor with 12 random nucleotides. TCRdb re-derived calls from the 5' RACE reads in MiXCR, one entry per CDR3 protein. The table records 760,000 or so distinct CDR3 sequences, roughly 25% of them present only once. These data were also reused for a study on T cells of mothers and their children. That source reports: Each 15 ul cDNA reaction used 1.5 ug RNA; all RNA was used. Among related mother-child pairs, overlap was slightly higher than in unrelated pairs, though not significantly.

The clonotype comes from a boy aged 10-17 years in good health. Material: blood. The chain uses TRBV7-8 and TRBJ2-4, with TRBD1 matching 8 bases. CDR3: CASSLYAPGGVGNIQYF. CDR3 nucleotide sequence: TGTGCCAGCAGCTTGTATGCCCCAGGGGGCGTTGGAAACATTCAGTACTTC. Full variable domain (rest looked up from reference TRBV7-8 and TRBJ2-4): GAGVSQSPRYKVAKRGQDVALRCDPISGHVSLFWYQQALGQGPEFLTYFQNEAQLDKSGLPSDRFFAERPEGSVSTLKIQRTQQEDSAVYLCASSLYAPGGVGNIQYFGAGTRLSVL.